This T cell receptor beta chain was sequenced during a study of T cells after posttransplantation cyclophosphamide. Generated by immunoSEQ multiplex PCR, the TCRdb table keeps only in-frame clones and is missing some. The data contain 2,500 or so clones, about 85% of them singletons. The ends were cut back, 2 bases at V and 3 bases at J, with 8 bases in the middle. The germline V gene has CDR1 SGHNT and CDR2 YENEEA. The CDR3 sequence is 14 residues long. A marrow graft followed busulfan-fludarabine conditioning, with cyclophosphamide on days +3 and +4. Sequencing used PBMCs, obtained after allogeneic stem cell transplant with posttransplant cyclophosphamide. The chain joins TRBV11-3 to TRBJ2-1, with D maybe TRBD1 (5 bases). The sequence was obtained from a male patient aged 30 to 40 who received an allogeneic stem cell transplant from a related donor, was CMV-positive, and had acute GVHD only. Some T cells may trace back to the graft donor. The CDR3 bases are TGTGCCAGCAGCTTAAGGCAGGGCTACAATGAGCAGTTCTTC. Protein sequence: CASSLRQGYNEQFF.